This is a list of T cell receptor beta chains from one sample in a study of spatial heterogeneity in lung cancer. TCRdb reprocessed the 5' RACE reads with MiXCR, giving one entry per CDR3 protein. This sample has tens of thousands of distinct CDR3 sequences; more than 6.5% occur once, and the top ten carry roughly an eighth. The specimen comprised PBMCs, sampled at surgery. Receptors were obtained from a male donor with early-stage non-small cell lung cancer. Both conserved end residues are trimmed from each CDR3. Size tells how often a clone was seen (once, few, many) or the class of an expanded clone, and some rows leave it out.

cdr3_aa: ASTKGDRANYGYT; clone_size: NA; v_call: TRBV10-2; j_call: TRBJ1-2; cdr3_length: 13
cdr3_aa: ASSAGGGGQPQH; clone_size: few; v_call: TRBV5-1; j_call: TRBJ1-5; cdr3_length: 12
cdr3_aa: ATSDFSPYQETQY; clone_size: many; v_call: TRBV24-1; j_call: TRBJ2-5; cdr3_length: 13
cdr3_aa: ASSRGQGVYNEQF; clone_size: many; v_call: TRBV5-1; j_call: TRBJ2-1; cdr3_length: 13
cdr3_aa: ASSTRSDTQY; clone_size: few; v_call: TRBV13; j_call: TRBJ2-3; cdr3_length: 10
cdr3_aa: ASKGLETQY; clone_size: many; v_call: TRBV28; j_call: TRBJ2-5; cdr3_length: 9
cdr3_aa: ASGESRGVDEKLF; clone_size: few; v_call: TRBV6-6; j_call: TRBJ1-4; cdr3_length: 13
cdr3_aa: ASSPRTGAQY; clone_size: few; v_call: TRBV18; j_call: TRBJ2-4; cdr3_length: 10
cdr3_aa: ASSLDRGTPTNEKLF; clone_size: NA; v_call: TRBV7-9; j_call: TRBJ1-4; cdr3_length: 15
cdr3_aa: ASSITGGGETQY; clone_size: many; v_call: TRBV9; j_call: TRBJ2-5; cdr3_length: 12
cdr3_aa: ASSLTTGPYNEQF; clone_size: many; v_call: TRBV7-3; j_call: TRBJ2-1; cdr3_length: 13
cdr3_aa: ASSYGVSAYEQY; clone_size: few; v_call: TRBV6-5; j_call: TRBJ2-7; cdr3_length: 12
cdr3_aa: ASSLRREAF; clone_size: NA; v_call: TRBV28; j_call: TRBJ1-1; cdr3_length: 9
cdr3_aa: ASRQRGTTDTQY; clone_size: NA; v_call: TRBV12-3/TRBV12-4; j_call: TRBJ2-3; cdr3_length: 12
cdr3_aa: ASSATGELF; clone_size: NA; v_call: TRBV12-3/TRBV12-4; j_call: TRBJ2-2; cdr3_length: 9
cdr3_aa: ASSFRDRTYEQY; clone_size: few; v_call: TRBV5-6; j_call: TRBJ2-7; cdr3_length: 12
cdr3_aa: ATSDEKEHGYT; clone_size: many; v_call: TRBV24-1; j_call: TRBJ1-2; cdr3_length: 11
cdr3_aa: ASSPLGGLQPQH; clone_size: few; v_call: TRBV12-3/TRBV12-4; j_call: TRBJ1-5; cdr3_length: 12
cdr3_aa: ASSQGVTRDTQY; clone_size: NA; v_call: TRBV12-3/TRBV12-4; j_call: TRBJ2-3; cdr3_length: 12
cdr3_aa: ASTSRLGNTGELF; clone_size: many; v_call: TRBV28; j_call: TRBJ2-2; cdr3_length: 13
cdr3_aa: ASSYGRANTQY; clone_size: NA; v_call: TRBV6-5; j_call: TRBJ2-3; cdr3_length: 11
cdr3_aa: ASSPLHGGPADTQY; clone_size: many; v_call: TRBV18; j_call: TRBJ2-3; cdr3_length: 14
cdr3_aa: ASSPSSQGGNYGYT; clone_size: few; v_call: TRBV3-1; j_call: TRBJ1-2; cdr3_length: 14
cdr3_aa: ASSSSTGQGYEQY; clone_size: many; v_call: TRBV28; j_call: TRBJ2-7; cdr3_length: 13
cdr3_aa: ASSFSGGEGYT; clone_size: many; v_call: TRBV27; j_call: TRBJ1-2; cdr3_length: 11
cdr3_aa: ASSPAGNQPQH; clone_size: NA; v_call: TRBV18; j_call: TRBJ1-5; cdr3_length: 11
cdr3_aa: ASSLTSGNYEQY; clone_size: NA; v_call: TRBV5-1; j_call: TRBJ2-7; cdr3_length: 12
cdr3_aa: AISGGGAGDTQY; clone_size: medium-sized; v_call: TRBV10-3; j_call: TRBJ2-3; cdr3_length: 12
cdr3_aa: SARVGGKSFGNQPQH; clone_size: many; v_call: TRBV20-1; j_call: TRBJ1-5; cdr3_length: 15
cdr3_aa: ASSRRPGQTYNEQF; clone_size: NA; v_call: TRBV28; j_call: TRBJ2-1; cdr3_length: 14
cdr3_aa: ASSRQSGEETQY; clone_size: few; v_call: TRBV5-4; j_call: TRBJ2-5; cdr3_length: 12
cdr3_aa: ASSQGRPDQPQH; clone_size: many; v_call: TRBV5-6; j_call: TRBJ1-5; cdr3_length: 12
cdr3_aa: ASSLRENTEAF; clone_size: NA; v_call: TRBV27; j_call: TRBJ1-1; cdr3_length: 11
cdr3_aa: ASSRQGREQY; clone_size: many; v_call: TRBV12-3/TRBV12-4; j_call: TRBJ2-7; cdr3_length: 10
cdr3_aa: ASSPARHTEAF; clone_size: many; v_call: TRBV3-1; j_call: TRBJ1-1; cdr3_length: 11
cdr3_aa: SGTWAGNEQF; clone_size: few; v_call: TRBV20-1; j_call: TRBJ2-1; cdr3_length: 10
cdr3_aa: ATSRKPSGTTDTQY; clone_size: few; v_call: TRBV15; j_call: TRBJ2-3; cdr3_length: 14
cdr3_aa: ASSLTDSNQPQH; clone_size: many; v_call: TRBV5-5; j_call: TRBJ1-5; cdr3_length: 12
cdr3_aa: ASSYPGGEQY; clone_size: many; v_call: TRBV7-3; j_call: TRBJ2-7; cdr3_length: 10
cdr3_aa: ASSQDLAGNYEQY; clone_size: many; v_call: TRBV4-1; j_call: TRBJ2-7; cdr3_length: 13
cdr3_aa: AISEATSSYNSPLH; clone_size: NA; v_call: TRBV10-3; j_call: TRBJ1-6; cdr3_length: 14
cdr3_aa: SARAWGQFSNQPQH; clone_size: many; v_call: TRBV20-1; j_call: TRBJ1-5; cdr3_length: 14
cdr3_aa: ASRRAGQNTGELF; clone_size: many; v_call: TRBV7-3; j_call: TRBJ2-2; cdr3_length: 13
cdr3_aa: ASSLRDFSSTDTQY; clone_size: many; v_call: TRBV19; j_call: TRBJ2-3; cdr3_length: 14
cdr3_aa: SAYRTVNYGYT; clone_size: many; v_call: TRBV20-1; j_call: TRBJ1-2; cdr3_length: 11
cdr3_aa: SAARTGAYEQY; clone_size: many; v_call: TRBV20-1; j_call: TRBJ2-7; cdr3_length: 11
cdr3_aa: ASSLKTNTEAF; clone_size: NA; v_call: TRBV5-1; j_call: TRBJ1-1; cdr3_length: 11
cdr3_aa: ASSIRGLAGETQY; clone_size: many; v_call: TRBV19; j_call: TRBJ2-5; cdr3_length: 13
cdr3_aa: ASSQDKVYEQY; clone_size: few; v_call: TRBV4-2; j_call: TRBJ2-7; cdr3_length: 11
cdr3_aa: ASRLGTSGGETQY; clone_size: few; v_call: TRBV12-3/TRBV12-4; j_call: TRBJ2-5; cdr3_length: 13